Listed below are T cell receptor beta chains from one sample, sequenced in a study of shared clonotypes between healthy human individuals. Sequencing was performed with immunoSEQ multiplex PCR; in TCRdb, only in-frame clones are kept and a portion is missing. Among 1.6 million or so clones listed, around 98.5% were seen once. Sequences were obtained from naive CD4+ T cells sorted from blood. The source of these receptors is a man aged 25 to 45 in good health. The CDR3 runs from the conserved cysteine through the conserved F or W. The order of the fields is clone size, J gene, V gene, D gene, CDR3 length, CDR3 protein, CDR3 DNA. The D gene is left open where the match is weak. Clone size is not always given. Where it is, it says once, few, many or a class for expanded clones.

.,TRBJ2-3,TRBV18,.,15,CASSPGGTYTDTQYF,TGTGCCAGCTCACCAGGGGGGACCTACACAGATACGCAGTATTTT
.,TRBJ1-3,TRBV7-3,.,12,CASSSPGNTIYF,TGTGCCAGCAGCTCCCCTGGAAACACCATATATTTT
.,TRBJ2-3,TRBV28,.,14,CASSLVDSFNTQYF,TGTGCCAGCAGTTTAGTGGACAGTTTCAATACGCAGTATTTT
.,TRBJ1-1,TRBV5-1,.,16,CASSLVSSLMNTEAFF,TGCGCCAGCAGCTTGGTTTCCAGTCTCATGAACACTGAAGCTTTCTTT
.,TRBJ1-4,TRBV28,.,15,CASSFPQGANEKLFF,TGTGCCAGCAGTTTCCCTCAGGGAGCTAATGAAAAACTGTTTTTT
.,TRBJ1-2,TRBV27,TRBD1,14,CASSPRRGLRGYTF,TGTGCCAGCAGTCCGCGAAGGGGGCTGCGCGGCTACACCTTC
.,TRBJ2-1,TRBV4-3,.,16,CASSQDLRGVYNEQFF,TGCGCCAGCAGCCAAGACCTCAGGGGGGTATACAATGAGCAGTTCTTC
.,TRBJ2-2,TRBV14,TRBD1,15,CASSSRTGYTGELFF,TGTGCCAGCAGCTCCCGGACAGGGTACACCGGGGAGCTGTTTTTT
.,TRBJ2-1,TRBV28,TRBD1,16,CASRPPGQGFYNEQFF,TGTGCCAGCAGGCCCCCGGGACAGGGGTTTTACAATGAGCAGTTCTTC
.,TRBJ1-3,TRBV5-1,TRBD1,20,CASSLGILSGTGGSWNTIYF,TGCGCCAGCAGCTTGGGCATCCTATCCGGGACAGGGGGAAGTTGGAACACCATATATTTT
.,TRBJ1-5,TRBV5-8,TRBD1,13,CASSWDRAQPQHF,TGTGCCAGCAGCTGGGACAGGGCTCAGCCCCAGCATTTT
.,TRBJ2-5,TRBV5-1,TRBD1,14,CASSLGTGKETQYF,TGCGCCAGCAGCTTGGGGACAGGAAAAGAGACCCAGTACTTC
.,TRBJ1-2,TRBV11-2,.,14,CASSLWTANYGYTF,TGTGCCAGCAGCCTATGGACAGCAAACTATGGCTACACCTTC
.,TRBJ2-7,TRBV5-1,.,14,CASSLVRDPYEQYF,TGCGCCAGCAGCTTGGTGCGGGATCCTTACGAGCAGTACTTC
once,TRBJ2-6,TRBV6-1,TRBD1,16,CASSEPTGAGANVLTF,TGTGCCAGCAGTGAACCAACAGGGGCTGGGGCCAACGTCCTGACTTTC
.,TRBJ2-7,TRBV19,.,13,CASSGQGGYEQYF,TGTGCCAGTAGCGGGCAAGGGGGCTACGAGCAGTACTTC
.,TRBJ2-3,TRBV7-3,TRBD2,13,CASSLAGGDTQYF,TGTGCCAGCAGCTTGGCGGGAGGCGATACGCAGTATTTT
.,TRBJ2-7,TRBV7-2,.,14,CASSLDHRAYEQYF,TGTGCCAGCAGCTTAGATCACAGGGCCTACGAGCAGTACTTC
.,TRBJ2-1,TRBV19,TRBD2,14,CASIQRSGSNEQFF,TGTGCCAGTATTCAACGAAGCGGGAGCAATGAGCAGTTCTTC
.,TRBJ1-1,TRBV7-9,.,15,CASSPVGRLNTEAFF,TGTGCCAGCAGCCCTGTGGGACGGTTGAACACTGAAGCTTTCTTT
.,TRBJ2-5,TRBV2,.,12,CASSDERETQYF,TGTGCCAGCAGTGACGAGAGGGAGACCCAGTACTTC
.,TRBJ2-3,TRBV28,.,13,CASTQYTGDTQYF,TGTGCCAGCACCCAATATACCGGAGATACGCAGTATTTT
.,TRBJ1-2,TRBV28,.,14,CASRAQSSGYGYTF,TGTGCCAGCAGGGCGCAATCCTCAGGGTATGGCTACACCTTC
.,TRBJ2-3,TRBV27,.,15,CASSLGGTTTDTQYF,TGTGCCAGCAGTTTAGGAGGGACGACGACAGATACGCAGTATTTT
.,TRBJ1-1,TRBV29-1,.,10,CSVGGTQAFF,TGCAGCGTTGGCGGGACACAAGCTTTCTTT
.,TRBJ1-5,TRBV10-2,.,12,CASSAPRGPQHF,TGCGCCAGCAGTGCCCCTAGGGGGCCCCAGCATTTT
.,TRBJ2-7,TRBV6-6,.,12,CASSPGAAEQYF,TGTGCCAGCAGCCCTGGGGCTGCCGAGCAGTACTTC
.,TRBJ2-7,TRBV29-1,.,11,CSVSSVYEQYF,TGCAGCGTCTCATCGGTTTACGAGCAGTACTTC
.,TRBJ1-2,TRBV6-1,.,15,CASRAEQGPNYGYTF,TGTGCCAGCAGGGCGGAACAGGGACCTAACTATGGCTACACCTTC
.,TRBJ2-5,TRBV27,TRBD1,14,CASSLSQGEETQYF,TGTGCCAGCAGTTTGAGTCAGGGGGAAGAGACCCAGTACTTC
.,TRBJ2-7,TRBV6-5,.,16,CASSYSRTRRIYEQYF,TGTGCCAGCAGTTACTCGCGGACAAGGAGAATCTACGAGCAGTACTTC
.,TRBJ1-2,TRBV30,.,12,CAWRVSFYGYTF,TGTGCCTGGAGGGTCAGCTTCTATGGCTACACCTTC
.,TRBJ1-4,TRBV5-4,.,16,CASSTGPGQLNEKLFF,TGTGCCAGCAGCACGGGGCCCGGACAGCTTAATGAAAAACTGTTTTTT
.,TRBJ2-7,TRBV13,TRBD1,12,CASSLTGGEQYF,TGTGCCAGCAGCTTAACAGGGGGCGAGCAGTACTTC
.,TRBJ1-4,TRBV18,TRBD1,15,CASSPGQGPQEKLFF,TGTGCCAGCTCACCGGGACAGGGGCCACAGGAAAAACTGTTTTTT
.,TRBJ2-1,TRBV10-3,TRBD2,14,CAISDGGTSSEQFF,TGTGCCATCAGTGATGGTGGGACTAGCTCTGAGCAGTTCTTC
once,TRBJ2-2,TRBV7-7,TRBD1,15,CASSLGQGYTGELFF,TGTGCTAGCAGCTTAGGACAGGGGTACACCGGGGAGCTGTTTTTT
.,TRBJ2-1,TRBV5-1,.,15,CASSLGGSGLREQFF,TGCGCCAGCAGCTTGGGTGGTAGCGGTCTAAGGGAGCAGTTCTTC
.,TRBJ2-7,TRBV15,.,14,CATSRGDYSYEQYF,TGTGCCACCAGCAGAGGAGACTACTCCTACGAGCAGTACTTC
.,TRBJ2-7,TRBV5-1,TRBD1,16,CASSLAPTGNSYEQYF,TGCGCCAGCAGCTTGGCCCCGACAGGGAACTCCTACGAGCAGTACTTC
.,TRBJ2-2,TRBV18,.,16,CASSPRAAGHTGELFF,TGTGCCAGCTCACCACGAGCAGCGGGCCACACCGGGGAGCTGTTTTTT
.,TRBJ2-7,TRBV2,TRBD2,18,CASILTGHWTSGSHEQYF,TGTGCCAGCATACTAACGGGACACTGGACTAGCGGGAGCCACGAGCAGTACTTC
.,TRBJ1-4,TRBV5-1,.,14,CASSLYRPDEKLFF,TGCGCCAGCAGCTTGTACAGGCCAGATGAAAAACTGTTTTTT
.,TRBJ1-5,TRBV7-2,.,15,CASSLDGGWYQPQHF,TGTGCCAGCAGCTTAGATGGCGGCTGGTATCAGCCCCAGCATTTT
.,TRBJ1-5,TRBV5-1,.,13,CASSLVRGQPQHF,TGCGCCAGCAGCTTGGTTAGAGGTCAGCCCCAGCATTTT
.,TRBJ1-2,TRBV27,TRBD1,14,CASSHLGQDRGYTF,TGTGCCAGCAGTCACTTGGGACAGGATCGAGGCTACACCTTC
.,TRBJ2-3,TRBV5-1,.,13,CASSLGTTDTQYF,TGCGCCAGCAGCTTGGGGACGACAGATACGCAGTATTTT
.,TRBJ1-3,TRBV18,TRBD1,20,CASSPSNTTGRRVPGNTIYF,TGTGCCAGCTCACCGAGTAACACGACAGGGAGAAGGGTCCCTGGAAACACCATATATTTT
.,TRBJ2-5,TRBV6-5,.,15,CASSSPGGSKETQYF,TGTGCCAGCAGTTCACCTGGTGGTAGCAAAGAGACCCAGTACTTC
.,TRBJ2-7,TRBV29-1,.,13,CSVAQGGTYEQYF,TGCAGCGTTGCGCAGGGTGGCACCTACGAGCAGTACTTC
.,TRBJ2-2,TRBV5-6,.,14,CASGYSGSTGELFF,TGTGCCAGCGGCTATTCGGGCAGTACCGGGGAGCTGTTTTTT
once,TRBJ2-2,TRBV4-1,.,15,CASSQVYRNTGELFF,TGCGCCAGCAGCCAAGTATACCGGAACACCGGGGAGCTGTTTTTT
.,TRBJ1-1,TRBV7-2,.,14,CASSLVARQTEAFF,TGTGCCAGCAGCTTAGTCGCTAGGCAAACTGAAGCTTTCTTT
once,TRBJ1-4,TRBV2,.,18,CASSTPGYRVATNEKLFF,TGTGCCAGTTCAACGCCGGGGTACCGAGTTGCAACTAATGAAAAACTGTTTTTT
.,TRBJ2-2,TRBV6-6,TRBD2,16,CASSYWSSGNTGELFF,TGTGCCAGCAGTTACTGGTCTAGCGGAAACACCGGGGAGCTGTTTTTT
.,TRBJ1-3,TRBV21-1,.,13,CASTSGGGNTIYF,TGTGCCAGCACCTCCGGAGGAGGAAACACCATATATTTT
.,TRBJ1-2,TRBV13,.,12,CASSLLNLGYTF,TGTGCCAGCAGCCTACTGAACCTGGGCTACACCTTC